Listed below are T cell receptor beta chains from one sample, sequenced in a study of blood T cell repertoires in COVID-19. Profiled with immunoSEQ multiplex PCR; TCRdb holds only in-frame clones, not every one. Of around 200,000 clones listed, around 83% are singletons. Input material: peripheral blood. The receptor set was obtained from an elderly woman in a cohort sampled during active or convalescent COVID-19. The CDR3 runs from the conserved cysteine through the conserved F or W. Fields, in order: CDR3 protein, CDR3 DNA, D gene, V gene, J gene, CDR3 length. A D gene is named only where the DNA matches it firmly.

CDR3aa: CASSLGWIGSLDTQYF
CDR3nt: TGTGCCAGCAGCTTGGGCTGGATCGGGAGTCTTGATACGCAGTATTTT
d_gene: NA
v_gene: TRBV5-4
j_gene: TRBJ2-3
len: 16

CDR3aa: CASSVEAGPSLAKNIQYF
CDR3nt: TGTGCCAGCAGCGTAGAGGCGGGACCCTCGCTAGCCAAAAACATTCAGTACTTC
d_gene: NA
v_gene: TRBV9
j_gene: TRBJ2-4
len: 18

CDR3aa: CASSPANNEQFF
CDR3nt: TGTGCCAGCTCTCCAGCGAACAATGAGCAGTTCTTC
d_gene: NA
v_gene: TRBV18
j_gene: TRBJ2-1
len: 12

CDR3aa: CASSIGLNLYQETQYF
CDR3nt: TGTGCCAGTAGTATAGGACTAAATTTATACCAAGAGACCCAGTACTTC
d_gene: NA
v_gene: TRBV19
j_gene: TRBJ2-5
len: 16

CDR3aa: CASSFIQGRLRTDTQYF
CDR3nt: TGTGCCAGCAGTTTCATACAGGGGCGATTACGGACAGATACGCAGTATTTT
d_gene: TRBD1
v_gene: TRBV28
j_gene: TRBJ2-3
len: 17

CDR3aa: CASSPAGTGNNEQFF
CDR3nt: TGCGCCAGCAGCCCAGCCGGGACAGGGAACAATGAGCAGTTCTTC
d_gene: TRBD1
v_gene: TRBV23-1
j_gene: TRBJ2-1
len: 15

CDR3aa: CASSLAGQDYNEQFF
CDR3nt: TGTGCCAGCAGCTTAGCCGGACAGGACTACAATGAGCAGTTCTTC
d_gene: TRBD1
v_gene: TRBV7-2
j_gene: TRBJ2-1
len: 15

CDR3aa: CASSYKTGTYEQYF
CDR3nt: TGTGCCAGCAGTTATAAGACAGGGACCTACGAGCAGTACTTC
d_gene: TRBD1
v_gene: TRBV6-2/TRBV6-3
j_gene: TRBJ2-7
len: 14

CDR3aa: CASRDRQEYSNQPQHF
CDR3nt: TGTGCCAGCAGAGACCGACAGGAGTATAGCAATCAGCCCCAGCATTTT
d_gene: NA
v_gene: TRBV28
j_gene: TRBJ1-5
len: 16

CDR3aa: CASSYSGEGQETQYF
CDR3nt: TGCGCCAGCAGCTACTCAGGGGAGGGCCAAGAGACCCAGTACTTC
d_gene: NA
v_gene: TRBV5-1
j_gene: TRBJ2-5
len: 15